A single sample gave rise to the 4 T cell receptor beta chains below, sequenced in a study of PD-1 blockade in classical Hodgkin lymphoma. The method was immunoSEQ multiplex PCR; TCRdb's version includes in-frame clones alone and lacks a portion of them. The sample gives roughly 20,000 clones, around 86% of which show up once; around 13% is in the top ten. Each of the patients experienced relapse following autologous stem cell transplantation, and their brentuximab vedotin exposure differed. This sample comprised peripheral blood mononuclear cells (PBMCs), obtained before the second cycle of nivolumab. These TCRs come from a human donor with classical Hodgkin lymphoma.

The chain carries TRBV5-1 and TRBJ2-5; TRBD2 matches 7 bases. Germline V gene data show CDR1 as SGHRS and CDR2 as YFSETQ. The CDR3 has 16 amino acids. Trimming at V came to 1 base and at J to 5 bases, leaving 11 bases not matched to a gene. The CDR3 DNA follows: TGCGCCAGCAGCTTGTTGCCCCAGGGTAGCGGGGAGACCCAGTACTTC. Its protein is CASSLLPQGSGETQYF.

V gene TRBV25-1 combines with J gene TRBJ1-2; D gene unclear. V lost 4 bases, J lost 6 bases, and 15 bases lay in between. Germline CDR1 reads MGHDK; CDR2 reads SYGVNS. This CDR3 region has 14 residues. CDR3 DNA sequence: TGTGCCAGCAGTGCGCCGGGAGAAGGGAATGGCTACACCTTC. Its protein is CASSAPGEGNGYTF.

This clone was found once. The rearrangement joins TRBV7-9 to TRBJ1-6, with 9 bases lining up with TRBD1. J lost 6 bases, V lost 5 bases, and 8 bases had no gene match. CDR1 and CDR2 from the germline V gene are SEHNR and FQNEAQ (reference sequence). This CDR3 has 16 residues. CDR3 loop: CASSPGDRAANSPLHF. The DNA for the CDR3 is TGTGCCAGCAGCCCAGGGGACAGGGCAGCTAATTCACCCCTCCACTTT.

The rearrangement uses TRBV7-9 and TRBJ1-1, with D tentatively TRBD1 (6 bases). V was clipped by 4 bases and J by 4 bases, with 16 bases between them. This CDR3 is 15 amino acids long. Germline V gene lookup returns CDR1 SEHNR and CDR2 FQNEAQ (reference sequence). The CDR3 region has the DNA TGTGCCAGCAGCTGGGAGGGGGGCGCGGCCACTGAAGCTTTCTTT. Its protein product is CASSWEGGAATEAFF.